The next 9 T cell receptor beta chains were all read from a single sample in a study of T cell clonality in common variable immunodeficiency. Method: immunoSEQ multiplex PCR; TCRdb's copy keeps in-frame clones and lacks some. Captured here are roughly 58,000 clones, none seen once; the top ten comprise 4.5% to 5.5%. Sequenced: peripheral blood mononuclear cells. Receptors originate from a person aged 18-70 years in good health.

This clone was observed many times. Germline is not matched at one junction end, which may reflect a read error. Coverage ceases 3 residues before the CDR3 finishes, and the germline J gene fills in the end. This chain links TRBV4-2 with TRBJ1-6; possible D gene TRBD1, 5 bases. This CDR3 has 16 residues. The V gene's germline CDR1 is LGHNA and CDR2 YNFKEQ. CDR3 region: CASSTSSQGYNSPLHF. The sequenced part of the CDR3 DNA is TGCGCCAGCAGCACCTCTTCGCAGGGTTATAATTCACCC.

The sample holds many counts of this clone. CDR3 residues: CASSPGLAITDTQYF. CDR3 bases read: TGCGCCAGCAGCCCTGGACTGGCGATCACAGATACG. The chain carries TRBV5-1 and TRBJ2-3; tentative D call: TRBD2 (5 bases). The observed sequence ends 3 residues before the CDR3 terminus, with the missing tail filled in from the germline J gene. Per germline, CDR1 SGHRS and CDR2 YFSETQ. CDR3 size: 15 residues. The V end was cut by 4 bases, the J end by 2 bases, with 14 bases between.

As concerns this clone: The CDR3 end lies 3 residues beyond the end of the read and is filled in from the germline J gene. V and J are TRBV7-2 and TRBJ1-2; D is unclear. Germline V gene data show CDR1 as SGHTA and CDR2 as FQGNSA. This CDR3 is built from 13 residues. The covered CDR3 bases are TGTGCCAGCAGTAATGGCGGGAGTGGTGAC. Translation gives CASSNGGSGD. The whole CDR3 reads CASSNGGSGDYTF.

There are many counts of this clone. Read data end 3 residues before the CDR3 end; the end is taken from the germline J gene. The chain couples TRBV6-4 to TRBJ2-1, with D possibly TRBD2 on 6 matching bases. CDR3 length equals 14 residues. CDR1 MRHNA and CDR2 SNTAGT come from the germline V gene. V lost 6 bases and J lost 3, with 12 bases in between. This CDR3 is CASSPTGLYNEQFF. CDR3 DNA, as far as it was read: TGTGCCAGCAGCCCAACGGGACTCTACAATGAG.

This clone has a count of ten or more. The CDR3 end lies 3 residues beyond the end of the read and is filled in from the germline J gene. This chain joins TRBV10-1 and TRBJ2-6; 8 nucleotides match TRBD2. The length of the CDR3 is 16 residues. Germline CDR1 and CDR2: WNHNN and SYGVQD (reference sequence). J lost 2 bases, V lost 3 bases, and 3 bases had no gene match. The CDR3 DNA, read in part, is TGCGCCAGCAGTGACCCGGGGGGGGCTGGGGCCAACGTC. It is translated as CASSDPGGAGANV. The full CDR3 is CASSDPGGAGANVLTF.

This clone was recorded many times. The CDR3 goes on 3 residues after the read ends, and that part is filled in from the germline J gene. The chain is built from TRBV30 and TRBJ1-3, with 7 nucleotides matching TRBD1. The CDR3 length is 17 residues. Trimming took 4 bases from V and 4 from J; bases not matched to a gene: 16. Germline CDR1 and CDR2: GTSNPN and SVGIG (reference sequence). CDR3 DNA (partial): TGTGCCTGGAAGATTCATCGAGGACAGGCGGCGGGAAACACC. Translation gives CAWKIHRGQAAGNT. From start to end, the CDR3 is CAWKIHRGQAAGNTIYF. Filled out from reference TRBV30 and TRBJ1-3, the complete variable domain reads SQTIHQWPATLVQPVGSPLSLECTVEGTSNPNLYWYRQAAGRGLQLLFYSVGIGQISSEVPQNLSASRPQDRQFILSSKKLLLSDSGFYLCAWKIHRGQAAGNTIYFGEGSWLTVV.

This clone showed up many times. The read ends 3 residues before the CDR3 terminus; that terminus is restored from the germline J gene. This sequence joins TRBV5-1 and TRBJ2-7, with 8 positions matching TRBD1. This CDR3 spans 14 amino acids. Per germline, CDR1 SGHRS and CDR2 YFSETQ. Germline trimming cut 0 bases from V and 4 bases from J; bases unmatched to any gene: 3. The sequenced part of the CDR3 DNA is TGCGCCAGCAGCTTGGGACAGGGGATGTACGAG. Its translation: CASSLGQGMYE. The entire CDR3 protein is CASSLGQGMYEQYF.

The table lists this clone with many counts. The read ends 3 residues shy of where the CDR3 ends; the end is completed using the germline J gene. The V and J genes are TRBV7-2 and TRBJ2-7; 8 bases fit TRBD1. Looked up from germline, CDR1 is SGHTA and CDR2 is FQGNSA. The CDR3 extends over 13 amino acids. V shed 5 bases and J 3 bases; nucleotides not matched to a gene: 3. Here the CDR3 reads CASSTDRGYEQYF. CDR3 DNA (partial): TGTGCCAGCAGCACAGACAGGGGCTACGAG.

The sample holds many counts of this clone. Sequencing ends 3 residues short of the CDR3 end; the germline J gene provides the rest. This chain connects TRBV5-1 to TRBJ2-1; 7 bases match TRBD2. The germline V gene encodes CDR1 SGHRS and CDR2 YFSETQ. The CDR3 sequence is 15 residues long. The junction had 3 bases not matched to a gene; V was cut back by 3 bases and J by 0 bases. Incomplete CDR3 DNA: TGCGCCAGCAGCTCCTTAGCGGGCTCCTACAATGAG. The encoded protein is CASSSLAGSYNE. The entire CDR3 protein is CASSSLAGSYNEQFF.